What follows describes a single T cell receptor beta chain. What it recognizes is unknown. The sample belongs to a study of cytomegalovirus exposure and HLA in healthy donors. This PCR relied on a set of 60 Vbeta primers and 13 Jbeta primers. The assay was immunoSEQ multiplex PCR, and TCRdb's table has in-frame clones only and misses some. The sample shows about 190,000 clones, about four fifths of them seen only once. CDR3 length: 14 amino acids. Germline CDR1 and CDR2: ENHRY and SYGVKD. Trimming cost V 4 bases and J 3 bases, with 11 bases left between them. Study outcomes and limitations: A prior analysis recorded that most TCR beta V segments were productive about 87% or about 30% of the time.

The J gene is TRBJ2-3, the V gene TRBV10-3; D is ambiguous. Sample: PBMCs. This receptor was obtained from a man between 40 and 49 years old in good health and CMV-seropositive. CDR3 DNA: TGTGCCATCAGTGGAGGCGGCAGAACAGATACGCAGTATTTT. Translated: CAISGGGRTDTQYF.